This T cell receptor beta chain was identified in a study of blood T cell repertoires in COVID-19. The CDR3 runs to 13 residues. V gave up 1 base and J gave up 6 bases, with 10 bases separating them. Germline V gene sequence: CDR1 SGHVT, CDR2 SQSDAQ. Some clones are missing from TCRdb's copy, which holds only in-frame ones; the method was immunoSEQ multiplex PCR. The data hold roughly 40,000 clones, with around nine tenths observed a single time. This TCR came from a woman between 65 and 79 years old with acute or convalescent COVID-19. The specimen was peripheral blood. The gene calls are TRBV7-4 and TRBJ2-7, with D possibly matching TRBD2 (5 bases). CDR3 DNA sequence: TGTGCCAGCAGCTTAGTGAGGGCGAGCGAGCAGTACGTC. Its protein product is CASSLVRASEQYV.